This T cell receptor beta chain was retrieved from a study of shared clonotypes between healthy human individuals. At the level of the study: Samples came from a couple of female and a few male donors aged 18 to 49. Study-level findings and limits: Researchers sampled blood only, noting tissue repertoires likely differ.

Profiled with immunoSEQ multiplex PCR; TCRdb holds only in-frame clones, not every one. The sample carries roughly 1,800,000 clones, approximately 94% recorded once. The CDR3 covers 17 residues. Germline-derived CDR1 and CDR2 are SEHNR and FQNEAQ (reference sequence). Trimming at V came to 4 bases and at J to 2 bases, leaving 7 bases not matched to a gene. Terminally differentiated effector memory CD45RA+ cells were excluded from the naive CD8 cells, which were CD45RO-negative and positively selected for CCR7. All donors were Caucasian adults living in Nashville, Tennessee. This clone was picked up one time. Its specificity is not known.

The receptor was isolated from a man between 18 and 29 years old in good health. The chain combines TRBV7-9 with TRBJ2-2; TRBD1 matches 10 bases. Sequences were obtained from naive CD8+ T cells sorted from blood. The CDR3 nucleotides read TGTGCCAGCAGCTCGACAGGGGGCCAACCCAACACCGGGGAGCTGTTTTTT. Translation gives CASSSTGGQPNTGELFF.